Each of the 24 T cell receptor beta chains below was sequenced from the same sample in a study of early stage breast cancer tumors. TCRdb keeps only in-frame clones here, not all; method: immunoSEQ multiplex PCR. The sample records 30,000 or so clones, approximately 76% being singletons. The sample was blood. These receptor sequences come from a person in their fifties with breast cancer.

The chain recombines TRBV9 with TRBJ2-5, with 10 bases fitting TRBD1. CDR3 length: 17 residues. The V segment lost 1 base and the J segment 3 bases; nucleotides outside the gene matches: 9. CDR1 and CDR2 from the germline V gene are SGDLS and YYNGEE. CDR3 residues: CASSVLSWGQGKETQYF. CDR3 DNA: TGTGCCAGCAGCGTACTTAGTTGGGGACAGGGGAAAGAGACCCAGTACTTC.

As DNA, the CDR3 is TGTGCCAGTAGTATCTTCGAGGGCTACGAGCAGTACTTC. It translates to CASSIFEGYEQYF. The chain recombines TRBV19 with TRBJ2-7; weak D call: TRBD2 (5 bases). The germline V and J ends were trimmed by 3 bases and 3 bases, with 9 bases remaining between them. The length of the CDR3 is 13 residues. CDR1 is LNHDA and CDR2 is SQIVND in the germline V gene (reference sequence).

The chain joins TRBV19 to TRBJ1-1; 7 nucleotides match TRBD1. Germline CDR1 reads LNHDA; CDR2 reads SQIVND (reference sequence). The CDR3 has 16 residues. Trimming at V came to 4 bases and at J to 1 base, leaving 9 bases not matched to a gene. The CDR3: CASSTEIWTGNTEAFF. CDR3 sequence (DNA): TGTGCCAGTAGTACCGAAATTTGGACAGGGAACACTGAAGCTTTCTTT.

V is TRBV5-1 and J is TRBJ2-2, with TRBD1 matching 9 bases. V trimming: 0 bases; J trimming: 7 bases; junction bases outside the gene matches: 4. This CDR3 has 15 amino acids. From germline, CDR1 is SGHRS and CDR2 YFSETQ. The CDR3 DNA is TGCGCCAGCAGCTTGGTAGGACAGGGGATCGGGGAGCTGTTTTTT. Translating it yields CASSLVGQGIGELFF.

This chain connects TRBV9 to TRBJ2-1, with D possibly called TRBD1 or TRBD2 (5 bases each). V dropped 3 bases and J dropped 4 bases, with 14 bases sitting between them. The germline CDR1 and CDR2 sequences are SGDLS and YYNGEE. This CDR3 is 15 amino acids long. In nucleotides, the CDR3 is TGTGCCAGCAGCGCTCGGATGGGGGTATACAATGAGCAGTTCTTC. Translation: CASSARMGVYNEQFF. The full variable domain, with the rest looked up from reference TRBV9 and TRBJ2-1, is DSGVTQTPKHLITATGQRVTLRCSPRSGDLSVYWYQQSLDQGLQFLIQYYNGEERAKGNILERFSAQQFPDLHSELNLSSLELGDSALYFCASSARMGVYNEQFFGPGTRLTVL.

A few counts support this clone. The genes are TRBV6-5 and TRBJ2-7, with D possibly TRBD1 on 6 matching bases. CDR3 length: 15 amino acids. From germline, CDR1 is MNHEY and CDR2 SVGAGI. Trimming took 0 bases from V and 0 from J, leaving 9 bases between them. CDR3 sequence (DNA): TGTGCCAGCAGTTACTCAGGGGGAAGCTCCTACGAGCAGTACTTC. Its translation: CASSYSGGSSYEQYF.

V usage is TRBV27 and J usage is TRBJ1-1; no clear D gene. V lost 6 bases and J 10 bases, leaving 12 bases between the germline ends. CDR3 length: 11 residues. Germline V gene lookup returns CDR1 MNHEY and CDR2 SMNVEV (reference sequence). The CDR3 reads CASSSFSGAFF. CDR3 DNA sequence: TGTGCCAGCAGCTCCTTTAGCGGAGCTTTCTTT.

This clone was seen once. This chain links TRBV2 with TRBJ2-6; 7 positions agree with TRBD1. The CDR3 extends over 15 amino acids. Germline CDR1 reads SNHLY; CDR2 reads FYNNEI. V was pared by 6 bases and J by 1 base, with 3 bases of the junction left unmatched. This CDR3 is CASRGRGSGANVLTF. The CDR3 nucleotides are TGTGCCAGCAGGGGCAGGGGGTCTGGGGCCAACGTCCTGACTTTC.

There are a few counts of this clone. CDR3 amino acids: CASSQDLQKNIQYF. The CDR3 DNA reads TGCGCCAGCAGCCAAGATCTTCAGAAGAACATTCAGTACTTC. The chain recombines TRBV4-3 with TRBJ2-4; D unclear. This CDR3 region has 14 residues. The V gene's germline CDR1 is LGHNA and CDR2 YSLEER. V was shortened by 0 bases and J by 7 bases, with 10 bases between the two germline ends.

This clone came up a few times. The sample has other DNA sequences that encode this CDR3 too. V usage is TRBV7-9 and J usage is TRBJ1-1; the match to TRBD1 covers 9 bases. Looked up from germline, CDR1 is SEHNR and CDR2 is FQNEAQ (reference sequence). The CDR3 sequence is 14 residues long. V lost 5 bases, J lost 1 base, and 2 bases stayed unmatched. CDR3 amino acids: CASSLGQGNTEAFF. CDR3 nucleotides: TGTGCCAGCAGCCTGGGACAGGGGAACACTGAAGCTTTCTTT.

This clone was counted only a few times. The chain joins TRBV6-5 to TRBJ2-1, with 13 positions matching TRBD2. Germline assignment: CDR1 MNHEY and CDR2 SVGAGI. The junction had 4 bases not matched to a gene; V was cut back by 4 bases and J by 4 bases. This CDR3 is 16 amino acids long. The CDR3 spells CASSLELAGGYNEQFF. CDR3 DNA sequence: TGTGCCAGCAGTTTGGAACTAGCGGGAGGGTACAATGAGCAGTTCTTC.

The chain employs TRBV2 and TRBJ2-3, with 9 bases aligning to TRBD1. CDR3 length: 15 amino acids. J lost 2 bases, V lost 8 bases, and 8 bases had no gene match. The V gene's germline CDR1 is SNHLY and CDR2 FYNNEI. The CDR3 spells CASSPGTGNTDTQYF. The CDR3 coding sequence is TGTGCCAGCTCTCCCGGGACAGGGAACACAGATACGCAGTATTTT.

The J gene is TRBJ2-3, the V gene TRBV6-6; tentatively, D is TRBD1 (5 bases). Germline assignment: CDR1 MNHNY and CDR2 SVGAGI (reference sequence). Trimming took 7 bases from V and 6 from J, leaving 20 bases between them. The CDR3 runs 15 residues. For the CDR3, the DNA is TGTGCCAGCACTTATATCCCAGGGTATGATGATACGCAGTATTTT. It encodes CASTYIPGYDDTQYF.

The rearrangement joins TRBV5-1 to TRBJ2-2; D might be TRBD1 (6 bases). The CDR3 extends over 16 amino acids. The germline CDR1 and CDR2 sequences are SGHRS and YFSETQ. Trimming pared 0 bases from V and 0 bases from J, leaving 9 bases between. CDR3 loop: CASSLAQGPNTGELFF. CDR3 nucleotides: TGCGCCAGCAGCTTGGCGCAGGGGCCGAACACCGGGGAGCTGTTTTTT.

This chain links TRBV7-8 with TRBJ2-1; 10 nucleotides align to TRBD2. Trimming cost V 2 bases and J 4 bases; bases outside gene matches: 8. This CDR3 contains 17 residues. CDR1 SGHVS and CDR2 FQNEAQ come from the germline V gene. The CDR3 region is CASSLRLAGVIYNEQFF. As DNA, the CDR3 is TGTGCCAGCAGCTTACGGCTAGCGGGAGTGATTTACAATGAGCAGTTCTTC.

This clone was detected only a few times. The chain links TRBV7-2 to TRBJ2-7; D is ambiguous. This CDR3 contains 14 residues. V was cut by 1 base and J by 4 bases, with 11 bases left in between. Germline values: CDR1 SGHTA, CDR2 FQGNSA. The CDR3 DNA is TGTGCCAGCAGCTTAGAAGGAGTGGGGTACGAGCAGTACTTC. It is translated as CASSLEGVGYEQYF.

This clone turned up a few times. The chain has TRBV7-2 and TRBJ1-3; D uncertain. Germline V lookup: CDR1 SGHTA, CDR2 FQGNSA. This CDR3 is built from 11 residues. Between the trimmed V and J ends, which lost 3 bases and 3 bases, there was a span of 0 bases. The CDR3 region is CASSFGNTIYF. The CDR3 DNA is TGTGCCAGCAGCTTTGGAAACACCATATATTTT.

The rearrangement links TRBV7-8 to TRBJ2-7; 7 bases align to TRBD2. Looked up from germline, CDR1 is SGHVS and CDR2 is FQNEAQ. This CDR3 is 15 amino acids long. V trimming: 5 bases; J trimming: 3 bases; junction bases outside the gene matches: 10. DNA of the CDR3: TGTGCCAGCAGCCCCCTGGGGAGGGAGGACTACGAGCAGTACTTC. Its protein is CASSPLGREDYEQYF.

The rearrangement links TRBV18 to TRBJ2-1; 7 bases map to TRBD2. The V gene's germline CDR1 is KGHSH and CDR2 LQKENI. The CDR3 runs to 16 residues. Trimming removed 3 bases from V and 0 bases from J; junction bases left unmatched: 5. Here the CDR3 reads CASSPRLASSYNEQFF. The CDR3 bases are TGTGCCAGCTCACCCCGACTAGCTAGCTCCTACAATGAGCAGTTCTTC.

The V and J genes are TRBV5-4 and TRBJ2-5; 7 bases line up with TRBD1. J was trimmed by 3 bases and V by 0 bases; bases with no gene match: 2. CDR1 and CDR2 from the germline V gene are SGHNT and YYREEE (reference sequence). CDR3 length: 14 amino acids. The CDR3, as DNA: TGTGCCAGCAGCTTGGTAGGGGGCGAAGAGACCCAGTACTTC. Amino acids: CASSLVGGEETQYF.

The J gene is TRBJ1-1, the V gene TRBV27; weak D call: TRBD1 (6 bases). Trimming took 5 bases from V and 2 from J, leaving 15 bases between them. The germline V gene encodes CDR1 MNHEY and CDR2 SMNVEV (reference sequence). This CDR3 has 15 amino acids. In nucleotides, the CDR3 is TGTGCCAGCAGTCAACCCGGGACAACAAACACTGAAGCTTTCTTT. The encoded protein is CASSQPGTTNTEAFF.

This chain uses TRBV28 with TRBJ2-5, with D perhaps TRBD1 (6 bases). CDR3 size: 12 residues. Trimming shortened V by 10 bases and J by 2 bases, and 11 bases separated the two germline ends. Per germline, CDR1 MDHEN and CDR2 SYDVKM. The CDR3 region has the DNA TGTGCCACCAACAGGGTTCAAGAGACCCAGTACTTC. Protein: CATNRVQETQYF. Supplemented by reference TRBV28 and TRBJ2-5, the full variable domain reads DVKVTQSSRYLVKRTGEKVFLECVQDMDHENMFWYRQDPGLGLRLIYFSYDVKMKEKGDIPEGYSVSREKKERFSLILESASTNQTSMYLCATNRVQETQYFGPGTRLLVL.

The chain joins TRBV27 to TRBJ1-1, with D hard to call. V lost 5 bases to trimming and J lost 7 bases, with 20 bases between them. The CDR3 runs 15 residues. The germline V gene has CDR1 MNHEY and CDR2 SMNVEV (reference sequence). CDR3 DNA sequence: TGTGCCAGCAGTGAGGAGGGCCTCGCGAGTAATGAAGCTTTCTTT. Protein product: CASSEEGLASNEAFF.

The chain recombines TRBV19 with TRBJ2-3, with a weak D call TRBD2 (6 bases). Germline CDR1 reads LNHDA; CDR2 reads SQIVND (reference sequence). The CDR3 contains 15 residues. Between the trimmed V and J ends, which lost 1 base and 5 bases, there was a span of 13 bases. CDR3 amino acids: CASSIVAVGGDTQYF. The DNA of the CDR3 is TGTGCCAGTAGTATAGTAGCGGTCGGAGGAGATACGCAGTATTTT.